The 13 T cell receptor beta chains presented below share a single source sample, sequenced in a study of CD8+ T cells in alopecia areata. cDNA prepared by RNA extraction and subsequent reverse transcription served as the template for sequencing. Profiling relied on immunoSEQ multiplex PCR, and the TCRdb table lists in-frame clones only, not all of them. In the table there are 150,000 or so clones, less than 75% of which are singletons. This specimen consisted of CD8+ T cells sorted from blood, obtained at week 0. These receptors were obtained from a human donor with alopecia areata.

This clone has only a few counts. V and J are TRBV4-1 and TRBJ2-7; tentatively, D is TRBD2 (5 bases). V gave up 1 base and J gave up 0 bases, with 19 bases separating them. The germline gives CDR1 MGHRA, CDR2 YSYEKL. The CDR3 spans 18 residues. CDR3 in amino acids: CASSQVGVLRVSSYEQYF. DNA of the CDR3: TGCGCCAGCAGCCAAGTCGGGGTGCTGAGGGTCAGCTCCTACGAGCAGTACTTC.

The V call is TRBV19, the J call TRBJ2-5; D gene uncertain. Germline V gene data show CDR1 as LNHDA and CDR2 as SQIVND (reference sequence). V lost 8 bases to trimming and J lost 0 bases, with 10 bases between them. The CDR3 loop spans 13 amino acids. CDR3 bases: TGTGCCAGTGGTTTCGGGTACCAAGAGACCCAGTACTTC. This codes for CASGFGYQETQYF.

This sequence joins TRBV2 and TRBJ2-5; TRBD1 is a possible D gene (5 bases). The V and J ends lost 8 bases and 5 bases respectively, with 9 bases between them. The CDR3 extends over 11 amino acids. CDR1 is SNHLY, CDR2 FYNNEI, per germline. CDR3: CASVRVETQYF. The DNA of the CDR3 is TGTGCCAGCGTCAGGGTTGAGACCCAGTACTTC.

This chain uses TRBV5-1 with TRBJ1-2; the D gene is possibly TRBD1 (6 bases). CDR3 length equals 14 residues. Germline CDR1 and CDR2: SGHRS and YFSETQ. V dropped 2 bases and J dropped 8 bases, with 16 bases sitting between them. The CDR3 DNA is TGCGCCAGCAGCTTTGGGGGGCGCAGGTCCGGCTACACCTTC. Its translation is CASSFGGRRSGYTF.

This clone showed up just once. This rearrangement joins TRBV7-9 to TRBJ2-7; 11 nucleotides agree with TRBD2. Germline CDR1 and CDR2: SEHNR and FQNEAQ (reference sequence). Trimming cost V 3 bases and J 7 bases; bases outside gene matches: 14. The CDR3 length is 17 residues. The chain's CDR3 is CASSFAKLAGGPEEQYF. The CDR3 DNA is TGTGCCAGCAGCTTCGCGAAGTTAGCGGGGGGGCCGGAGGAGCAGTACTTC.

The genes are TRBV15 and TRBJ1-1, with 8 positions matching TRBD1. The germline gives CDR1 LNHNV, CDR2 YYDKDF (reference sequence). The CDR3 loop spans 16 amino acids. Losses at the gene ends were 0 bases for V and 9 bases for J; bases not matched to a gene: 12. The DNA for the CDR3 is TGTGCCACCAGCAGAGATTTGGGGCAGGGGGCGATGAAAGCTTTCTTT. Translated, it gives CATSRDLGQGAMKAFF.

This clone turned up a few times. The chain combines TRBV29-1 with TRBJ2-5; maybe TRBD1 (6 bases). Trimming cost V 4 bases and J 1 base, with 13 bases left between them. CDR1 is SQVTM, CDR2 ANQGSEA, per germline. The CDR3 has 14 amino acids. CDR3 residues: CSVVPLTGQETQYF. Written as DNA, the CDR3 is TGCAGCGTTGTCCCGTTGACAGGCCAAGAGACCCAGTACTTC. The full variable domain, its missing parts supplied by reference TRBV29-1 and TRBJ2-5, is SAVISQKPSRDICQRGTSLTIQCQVDSQVTMMFWYRQQPGQSLTLIATANQGSEATYESGFVIDKFPISRPNLTFSTLTVSNMSPEDSSIYLCSVVPLTGQETQYFGPGTRLLVL.

The V call is TRBV30, the J call TRBJ2-7; 7 nucleotides align to TRBD2. The CDR3 is 16 amino acids. V shed 0 bases and J 4 bases; nucleotides not matched to a gene: 12. The germline V gene has CDR1 GTSNPN and CDR2 SVGIG (reference sequence). Here the CDR3 reads CAWSVLETSPPYEQYF. In DNA, the CDR3 is TGTGCCTGGAGTGTACTCGAGACTAGCCCGCCGTACGAGCAGTACTTC. Together with reference TRBV30 and TRBJ2-7, the CDR3 gives the full variable domain: SQTIHQWPATLVQPVGSPLSLECTVEGTSNPNLYWYRQAAGRGLQLLFYSVGIGQISSEVPQNLSASRPQDRQFILSSKKLLLSDSGFYLCAWSVLETSPPYEQYFGPGTRLTVT.

V usage is TRBV30 and J usage is TRBJ2-7, with D possibly matching TRBD1 (5 bases). V shed 1 base and J shed 2 bases, with 9 bases lying between them. In germline, CDR1 is GTSNPN, CDR2 SVGIG (reference sequence). The CDR3 runs to 13 residues. CDR3 DNA sequence: TGTGCCTGGAGTGGGGGCATGACCTACGAGCAGTACTTC. Its translation: CAWSGGMTYEQYF.

CDR3 DNA: TGCGCCAGCAGCCCTTTACAGGGGTTTGTCTACGAGCAGTACTTC. Translating it yields CASSPLQGFVYEQYF. The V call is TRBV4-1, the J call TRBJ2-7; 7 bases agree with TRBD1. V dropped 4 bases and J dropped 3; count of bases not matched to a gene: 9. The CDR3 extends over 15 amino acids. CDR1 is MGHRA, CDR2 YSYEKL, per germline.

The rearrangement joins TRBV5-6 to TRBJ2-4, with D perhaps given as TRBD1 or TRBD2 (6 bases each). The V gene lost 8 bases and the J gene lost 8 bases, with 20 bases spanning the gap. Germline V gene data show CDR1 as SGHDT and CDR2 as YYEEEE. The CDR3 contains 14 residues. The CDR3 loop is CASGEGGYKYIQYF. In DNA form, the CDR3 reads TGTGCCAGTGGAGAGGGGGGCTACAAGTACATTCAGTACTTC.

This clone has only a few counts. V usage is TRBV5-1 and J usage is TRBJ1-3; 8 positions agree with TRBD1. V lost 4 bases to trimming and J lost 0 bases; unmatched junction nucleotides: 6. Per germline, CDR1 SGHRS and CDR2 YFSETQ. This CDR3 spans 16 amino acids. This chain's CDR3 is CASSKRQGSSGNTIYF. As DNA, the CDR3 is TGCGCCAGCAGCAAGCGACAGGGGTCCTCTGGAAACACCATATATTTT.

The chain carries TRBV20-1 and TRBJ2-1; D remains ambiguous. Germline V gene sequence: CDR1 DFQATT, CDR2 SNEGSKA (reference sequence). The CDR3 contains 11 residues. Trimming removed 7 bases from V and 5 bases from J, with 9 bases in between. CDR3 in DNA: TGCAGTGTTTGGTTTCACAATGAGCAGTTCTTC. Protein product: CSVWFHNEQFF.